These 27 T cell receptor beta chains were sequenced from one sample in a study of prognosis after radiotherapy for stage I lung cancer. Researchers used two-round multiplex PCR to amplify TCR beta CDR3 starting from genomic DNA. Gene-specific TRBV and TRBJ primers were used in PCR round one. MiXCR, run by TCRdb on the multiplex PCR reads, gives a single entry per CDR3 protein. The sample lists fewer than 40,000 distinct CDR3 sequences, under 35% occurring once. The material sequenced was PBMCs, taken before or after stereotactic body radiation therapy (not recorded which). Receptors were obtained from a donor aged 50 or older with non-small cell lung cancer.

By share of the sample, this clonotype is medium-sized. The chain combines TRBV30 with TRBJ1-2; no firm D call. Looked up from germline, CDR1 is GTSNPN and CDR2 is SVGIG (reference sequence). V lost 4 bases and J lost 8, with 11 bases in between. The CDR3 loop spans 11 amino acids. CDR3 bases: TGTGCCTGGATGGGCCCCGGGGGCTACACCTTC. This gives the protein CAWMGPGGYTF.

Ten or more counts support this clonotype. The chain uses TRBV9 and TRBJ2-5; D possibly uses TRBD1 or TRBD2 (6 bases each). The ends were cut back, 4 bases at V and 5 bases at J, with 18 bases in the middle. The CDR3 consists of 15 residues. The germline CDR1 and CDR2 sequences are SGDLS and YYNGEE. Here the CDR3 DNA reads TGTGCCAGCAGCCAAAGTGGGTTAGGGGGGGAGACCCAGTACTTC. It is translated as CASSQSGLGGETQYF.

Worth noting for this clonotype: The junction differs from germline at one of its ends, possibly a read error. CDR3 sequence: CTSSSRDRGLHEQYF. In nucleotides, the CDR3 is TGCACCAGCAGCTCCAGGGACAGGGGGCTCCACGAGCAGTACTTC. V gene TRBV5-1 combines with J gene TRBJ2-7, with 12 positions matching TRBD1. The CDR3 totals 15 residues. From germline, CDR1 is SGHRS and CDR2 YFSETQ.

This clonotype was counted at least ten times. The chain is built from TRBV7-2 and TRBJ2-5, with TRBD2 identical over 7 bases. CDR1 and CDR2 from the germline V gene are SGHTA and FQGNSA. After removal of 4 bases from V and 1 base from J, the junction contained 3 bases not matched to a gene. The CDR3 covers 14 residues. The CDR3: CASSWSSGQETQYF. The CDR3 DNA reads TGTGCCAGCAGCTGGTCTAGCGGCCAAGAGACCCAGTACTTC.

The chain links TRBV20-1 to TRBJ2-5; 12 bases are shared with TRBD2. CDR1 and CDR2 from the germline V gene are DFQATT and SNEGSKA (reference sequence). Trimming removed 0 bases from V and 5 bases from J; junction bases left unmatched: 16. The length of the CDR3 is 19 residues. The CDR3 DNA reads TGCAGTGCTAGAGATATCCAGGGGCTAGCGGGGGGGCTGGGGGAGACCCAGTACTTC. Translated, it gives CSARDIQGLAGGLGETQYF.

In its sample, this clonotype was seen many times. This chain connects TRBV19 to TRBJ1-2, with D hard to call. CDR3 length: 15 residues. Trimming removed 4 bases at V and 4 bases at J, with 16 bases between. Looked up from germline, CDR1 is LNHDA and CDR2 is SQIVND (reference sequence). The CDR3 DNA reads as TGTGCCAGTAGTACGGAGCCTCGGGGATTCTATGGCTACACCTTC. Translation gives CASSTEPRGFYGYTF.

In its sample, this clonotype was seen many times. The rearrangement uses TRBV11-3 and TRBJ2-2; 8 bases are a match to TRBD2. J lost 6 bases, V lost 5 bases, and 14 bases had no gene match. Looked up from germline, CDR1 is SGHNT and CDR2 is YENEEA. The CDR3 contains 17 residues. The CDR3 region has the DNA TGTGCCAGCAGCCCCCTGGTGGCGGGACTAGGCCCCGGGGAGCTGTTTTTT. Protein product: CASSPLVAGLGPGELFF. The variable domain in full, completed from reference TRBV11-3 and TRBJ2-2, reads EAGVVQSPRYKIIEKKQPVAFWCNPISGHNTLYWYLQNLGQGPELLIRYENEEAVDDSQLPKDRFSAERLKGVDSTLKIQPAELGDSAVYLCASSPLVAGLGPGELFFGEGSRLTVL.

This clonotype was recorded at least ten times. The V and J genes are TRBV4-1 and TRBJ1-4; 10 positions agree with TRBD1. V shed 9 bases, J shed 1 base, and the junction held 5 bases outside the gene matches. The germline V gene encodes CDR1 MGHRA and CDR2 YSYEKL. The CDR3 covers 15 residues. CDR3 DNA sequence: TGCGCCAGTAGAGACAGGGGGCAAACTAATGAAAAACTGTTTTTT. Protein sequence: CASRDRGQTNEKLFF.

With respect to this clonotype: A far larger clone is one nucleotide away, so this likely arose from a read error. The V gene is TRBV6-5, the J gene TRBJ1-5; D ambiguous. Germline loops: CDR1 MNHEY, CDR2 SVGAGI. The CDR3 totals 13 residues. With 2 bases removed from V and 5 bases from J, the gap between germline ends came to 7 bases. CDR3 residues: CASSYREDQPQHF. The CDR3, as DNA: TGTGCCAGCAGTTACAGGGAGGATCAGCCCCAGCATTTT.

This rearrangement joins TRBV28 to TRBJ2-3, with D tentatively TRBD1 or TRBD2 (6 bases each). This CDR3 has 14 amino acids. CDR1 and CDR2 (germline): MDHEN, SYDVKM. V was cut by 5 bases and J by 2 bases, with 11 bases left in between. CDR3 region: CASSGGGYTDTQYF. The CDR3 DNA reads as TGTGCCAGCAGTGGAGGGGGTTACACAGATACGCAGTATTTT.

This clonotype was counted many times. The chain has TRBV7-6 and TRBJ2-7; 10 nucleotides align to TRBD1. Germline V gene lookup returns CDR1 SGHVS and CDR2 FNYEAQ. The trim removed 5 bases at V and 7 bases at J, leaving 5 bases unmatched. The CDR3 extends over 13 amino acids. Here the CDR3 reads CASSPGQGVEQYF. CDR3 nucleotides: TGTGCCAGCAGCCCCGGACAGGGGGTAGAGCAGTACTTC.

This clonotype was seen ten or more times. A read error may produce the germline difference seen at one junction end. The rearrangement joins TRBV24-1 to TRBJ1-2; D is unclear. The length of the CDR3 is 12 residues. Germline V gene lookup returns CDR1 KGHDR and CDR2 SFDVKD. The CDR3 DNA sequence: TGTGCCACCAGTGATTATTCGTTCGGGTTCGCCTTC. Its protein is CATSDYSFGFAF.

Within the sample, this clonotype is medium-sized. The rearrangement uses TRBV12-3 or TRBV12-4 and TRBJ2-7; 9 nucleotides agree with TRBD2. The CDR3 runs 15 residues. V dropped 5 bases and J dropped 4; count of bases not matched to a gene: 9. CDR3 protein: CASSPLTSGPYEQYF. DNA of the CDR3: TGTGCCAGCAGTCCCCTGACTAGCGGACCTTACGAGCAGTACTTC.

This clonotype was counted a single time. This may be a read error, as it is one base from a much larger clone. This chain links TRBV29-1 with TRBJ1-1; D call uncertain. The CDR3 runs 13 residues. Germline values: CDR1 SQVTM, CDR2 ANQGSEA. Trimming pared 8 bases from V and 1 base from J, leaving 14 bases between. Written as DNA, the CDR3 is TGCAGCTCCGTTTCATTATCGAACACTGAAGCTTTCTTT. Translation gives CSSVSLSNTEAFF.

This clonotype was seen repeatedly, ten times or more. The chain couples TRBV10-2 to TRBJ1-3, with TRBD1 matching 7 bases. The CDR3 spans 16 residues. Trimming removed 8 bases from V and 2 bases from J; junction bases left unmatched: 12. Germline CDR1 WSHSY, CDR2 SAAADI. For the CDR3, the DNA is TGCGCCAGCGCCTTGGGACAGTTGGCCGCTGGAAACACCATATATTTT. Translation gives CASALGQLAAGNTIYF.

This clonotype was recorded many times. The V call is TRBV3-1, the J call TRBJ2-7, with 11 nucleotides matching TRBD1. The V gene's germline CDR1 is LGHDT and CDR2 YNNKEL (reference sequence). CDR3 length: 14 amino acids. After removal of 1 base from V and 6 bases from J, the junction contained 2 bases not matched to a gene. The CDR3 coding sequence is TGTGCCAGCAGCCAAGGGACAGGGGGCTTCGAGCAGTACTTC. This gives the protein CASSQGTGGFEQYF.

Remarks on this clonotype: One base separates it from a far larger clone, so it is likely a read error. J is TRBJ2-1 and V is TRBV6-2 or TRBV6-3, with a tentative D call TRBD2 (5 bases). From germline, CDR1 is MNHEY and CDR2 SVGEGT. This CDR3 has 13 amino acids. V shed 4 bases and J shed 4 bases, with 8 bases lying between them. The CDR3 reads CASSLDFYNEQFF. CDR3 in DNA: TGTGCCAGCAGTTTGGACTTTTACAATGAGCAGTTCTTC.

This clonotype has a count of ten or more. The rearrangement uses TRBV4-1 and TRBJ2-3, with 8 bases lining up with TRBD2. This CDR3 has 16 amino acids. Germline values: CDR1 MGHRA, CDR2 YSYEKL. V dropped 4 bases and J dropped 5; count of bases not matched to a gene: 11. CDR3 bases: TGCGCCAGCAGCCGAGCGTCGAGCGGGAGTGTAGATACGCAGTATTTT. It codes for CASSRASSGSVDTQYF.

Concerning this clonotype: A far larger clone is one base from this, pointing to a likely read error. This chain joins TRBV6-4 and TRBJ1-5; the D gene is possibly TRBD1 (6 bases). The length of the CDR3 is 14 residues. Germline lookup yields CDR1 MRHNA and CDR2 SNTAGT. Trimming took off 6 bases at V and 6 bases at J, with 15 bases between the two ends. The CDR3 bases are TGTGCCAGCAGCGCCAGGGACATCAGTCAGCCCCAGCATTTT. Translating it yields CASSARDISQPQHF.

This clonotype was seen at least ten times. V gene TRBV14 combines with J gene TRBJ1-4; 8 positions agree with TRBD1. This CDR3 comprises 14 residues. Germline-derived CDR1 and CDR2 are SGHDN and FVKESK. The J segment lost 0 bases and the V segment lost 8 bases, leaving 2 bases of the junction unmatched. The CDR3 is CASGTGATNEKLFF. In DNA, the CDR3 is TGTGCCAGCGGGACAGGCGCAACTAATGAAAAACTGTTTTTT.

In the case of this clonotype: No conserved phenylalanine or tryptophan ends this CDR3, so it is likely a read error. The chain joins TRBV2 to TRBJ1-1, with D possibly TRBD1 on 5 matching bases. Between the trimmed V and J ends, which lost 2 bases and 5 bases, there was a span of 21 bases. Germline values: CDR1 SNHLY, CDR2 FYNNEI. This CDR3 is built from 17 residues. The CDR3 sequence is CASSERYHGGLGTEAFL. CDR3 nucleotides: TGTGCCAGCAGTGAACGTTATCACGGGGGGTTGGGGACTGAAGCTTTCCTT.

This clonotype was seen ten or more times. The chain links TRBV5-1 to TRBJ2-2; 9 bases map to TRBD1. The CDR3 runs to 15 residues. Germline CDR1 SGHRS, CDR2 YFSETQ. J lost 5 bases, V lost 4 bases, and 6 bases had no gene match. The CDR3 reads CASSPDRGGTGELFF. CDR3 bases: TGCGCCAGCAGCCCGGACAGGGGCGGGACCGGGGAGCTGTTTTTT.

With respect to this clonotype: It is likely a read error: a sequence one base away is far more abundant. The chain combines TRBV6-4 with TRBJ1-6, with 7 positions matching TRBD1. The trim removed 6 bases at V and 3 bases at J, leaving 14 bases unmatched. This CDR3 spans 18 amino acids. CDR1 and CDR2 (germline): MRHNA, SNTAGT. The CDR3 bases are TGTGCCAGCAGGGGCCTGGGCAGGGGGGTTCTCTATAATTCACCCCTCCACTTT. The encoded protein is CASRGLGRGVLYNSPLHF.

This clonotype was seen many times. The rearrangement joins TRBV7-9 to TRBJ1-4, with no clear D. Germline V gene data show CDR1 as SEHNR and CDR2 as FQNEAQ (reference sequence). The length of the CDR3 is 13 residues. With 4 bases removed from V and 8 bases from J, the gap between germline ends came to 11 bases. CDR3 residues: CASSSLQLEKLFF. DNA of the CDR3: TGTGCCAGCAGCTCGCTCCAATTAGAAAAACTGTTTTTT.

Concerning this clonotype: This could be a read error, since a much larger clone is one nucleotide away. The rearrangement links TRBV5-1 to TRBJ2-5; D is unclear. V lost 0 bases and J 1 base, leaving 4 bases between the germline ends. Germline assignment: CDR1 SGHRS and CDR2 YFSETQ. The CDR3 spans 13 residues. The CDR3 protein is CASSLGCQETQYF. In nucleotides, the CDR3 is TGCGCCAGCAGCTTGGGATGCCAAGAGACCCAGTACTTC.

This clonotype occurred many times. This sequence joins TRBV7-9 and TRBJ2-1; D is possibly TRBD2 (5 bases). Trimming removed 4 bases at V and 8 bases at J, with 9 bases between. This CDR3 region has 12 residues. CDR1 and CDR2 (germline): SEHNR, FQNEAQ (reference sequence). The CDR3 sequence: CASSSDYYEQFF. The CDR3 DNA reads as TGTGCCAGCAGCTCAGACTATTATGAGCAGTTCTTC.

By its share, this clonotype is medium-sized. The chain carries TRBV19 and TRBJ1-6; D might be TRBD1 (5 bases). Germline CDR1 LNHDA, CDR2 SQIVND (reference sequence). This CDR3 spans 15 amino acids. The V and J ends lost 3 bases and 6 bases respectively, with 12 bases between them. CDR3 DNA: TGTGCCAGTAGTATTGCCGGCGGGGCTAATTCACCCCTCCACTTT. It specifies CASSIAGGANSPLHF.